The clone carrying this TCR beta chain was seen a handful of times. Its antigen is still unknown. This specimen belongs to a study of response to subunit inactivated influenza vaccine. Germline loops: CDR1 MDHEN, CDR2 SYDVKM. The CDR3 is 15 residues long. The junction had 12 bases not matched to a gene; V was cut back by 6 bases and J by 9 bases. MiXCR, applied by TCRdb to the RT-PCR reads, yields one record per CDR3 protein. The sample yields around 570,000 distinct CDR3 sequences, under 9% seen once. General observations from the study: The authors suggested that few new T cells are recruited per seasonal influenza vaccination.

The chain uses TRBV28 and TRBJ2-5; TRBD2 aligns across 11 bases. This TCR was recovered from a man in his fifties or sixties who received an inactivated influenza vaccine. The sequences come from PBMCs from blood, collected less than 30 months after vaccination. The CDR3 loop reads CASSDSGRADLAQYF. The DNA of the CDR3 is TGTGCCAGCAGCGATAGCGGGAGGGCGGACTTGGCCCAGTACTTC.